This T cell receptor beta chain was captured by sequencing in a study of blood T cell repertoires in COVID-19. Some clones are missing from TCRdb's copy, which holds only in-frame ones; the method was immunoSEQ multiplex PCR. Found here are fewer than 300,000 clones, approximately 85% of them singletons; the top ten hold 3.5% to 4.5%. Deletions cut 3 bases from V and 0 bases from J, with 12 bases between. The germline V gene encodes CDR1 WSHSY and CDR2 SAAADI. The CDR3 is 16 residues long. The clonotype comes from a woman aged 25 to 45 who had recovered from COVID-19. The rearrangement links TRBV10-2 to TRBJ2-4; TRBD1 might be the D (6 bases). The specimen was PBMCs or T cells enriched from blood (not recorded which). CDR3 bases: TGCGCCAGCAGTGATGTGGGCAGGGGAGCCAAAAACATTCAGTACTTC. It is translated as CASSDVGRGAKNIQYF.